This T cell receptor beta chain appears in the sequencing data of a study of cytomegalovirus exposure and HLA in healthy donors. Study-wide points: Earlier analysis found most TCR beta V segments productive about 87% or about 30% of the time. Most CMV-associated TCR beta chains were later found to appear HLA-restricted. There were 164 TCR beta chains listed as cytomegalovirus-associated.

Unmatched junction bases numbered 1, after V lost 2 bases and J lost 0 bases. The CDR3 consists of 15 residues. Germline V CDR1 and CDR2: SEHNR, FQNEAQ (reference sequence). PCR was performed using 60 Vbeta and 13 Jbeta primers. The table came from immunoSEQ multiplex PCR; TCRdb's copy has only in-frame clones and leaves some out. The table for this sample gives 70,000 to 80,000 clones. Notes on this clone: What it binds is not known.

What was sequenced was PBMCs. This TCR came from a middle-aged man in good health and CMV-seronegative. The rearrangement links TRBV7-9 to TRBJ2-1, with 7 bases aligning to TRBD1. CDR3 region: CASSLRDSSYNEQFF. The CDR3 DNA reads TGTGCCAGCAGCTTAAGGGACAGCTCCTACAATGAGCAGTTCTTC. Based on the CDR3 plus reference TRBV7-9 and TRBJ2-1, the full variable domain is DTGVSQNPRHKITKRGQNVTFRCDPISEHNRLYWYRQTLGQGPEFLTYFQNEAQLEKSRLLSDRFSAERPKGSFSTLEIQRTEQGDSAMYLCASSLRDSSYNEQFFGPGTRLTVL.